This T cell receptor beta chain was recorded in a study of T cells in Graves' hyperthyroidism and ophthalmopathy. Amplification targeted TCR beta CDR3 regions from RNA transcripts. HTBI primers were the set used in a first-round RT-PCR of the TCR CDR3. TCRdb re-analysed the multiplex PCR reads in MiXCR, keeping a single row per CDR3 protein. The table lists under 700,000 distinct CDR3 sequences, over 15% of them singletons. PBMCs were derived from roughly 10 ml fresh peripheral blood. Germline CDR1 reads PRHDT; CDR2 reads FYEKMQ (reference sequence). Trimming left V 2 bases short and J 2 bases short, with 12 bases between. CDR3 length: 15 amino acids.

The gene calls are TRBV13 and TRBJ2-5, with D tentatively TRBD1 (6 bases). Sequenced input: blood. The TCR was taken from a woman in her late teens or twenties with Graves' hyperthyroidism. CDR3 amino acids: CASSLQGKFQETQYF. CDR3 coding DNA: TGTGCCAGCAGCTTACAGGGGAAATTTCAAGAGACCCAGTACTTC.